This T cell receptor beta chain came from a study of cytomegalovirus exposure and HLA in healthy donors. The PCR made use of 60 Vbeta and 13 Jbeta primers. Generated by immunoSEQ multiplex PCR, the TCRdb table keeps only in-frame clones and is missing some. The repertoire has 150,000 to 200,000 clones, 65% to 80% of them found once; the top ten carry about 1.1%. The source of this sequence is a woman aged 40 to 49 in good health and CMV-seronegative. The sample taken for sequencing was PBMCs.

The DNA for the CDR3 is TGTGCCAGCAGCCAAGGGGGGCGGGACCAAGAGACCCAGTACTTC. This encodes CASSQGGRDQETQYF. The chain uses TRBV4-2 and TRBJ2-5, with a possible D match to TRBD1 (6 bases). The CDR3 has 15 residues. CDR1 is LGHNA and CDR2 is YNFKEQ in the germline V gene. The V and J ends lost 1 base and 0 bases respectively, with 9 bases between them.